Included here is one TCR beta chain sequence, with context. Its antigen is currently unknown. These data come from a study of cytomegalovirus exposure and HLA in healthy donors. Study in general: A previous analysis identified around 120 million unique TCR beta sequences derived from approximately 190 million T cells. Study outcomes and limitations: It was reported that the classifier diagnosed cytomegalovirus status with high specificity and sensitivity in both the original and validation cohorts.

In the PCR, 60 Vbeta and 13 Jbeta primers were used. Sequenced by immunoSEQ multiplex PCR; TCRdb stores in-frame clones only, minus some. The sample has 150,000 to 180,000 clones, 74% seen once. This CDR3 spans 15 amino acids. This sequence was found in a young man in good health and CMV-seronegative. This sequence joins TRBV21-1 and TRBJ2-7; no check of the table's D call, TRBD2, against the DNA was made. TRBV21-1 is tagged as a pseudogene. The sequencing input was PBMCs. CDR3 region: CASSSMTSETMWQYF. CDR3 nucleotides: TGTGCCAGCAGCTCTATGACTAGCGAGACGATGTGGCAGTACTTC.